This is a list of T cell receptor beta chains from one sample in a study of T-cell reconstitution after alpha-beta-depleted transplantation in children. MiXCR, applied by TCRdb to the PCR reads, yields one record per CDR3 protein. This table holds 440,000 or so distinct CDR3 sequences, approximately 42% found once. Sequenced here: PBMCs, sampled before TCRalphabeta/CD19-depleted stem cell transplant. The receptors stem from a girl aged 2-15 years with aplastic anemia, due to receive a stem cell transplant. Both conserved end residues are part of each CDR3. A D gene is named only where the DNA matches it firmly. Clone size is not always given. Where it is, it says once, few, many or a class for expanded clones.

V gene: TRBV6-5; D gene: TRBD2; J gene: TRBJ2-1; clone size: many; CDR3 DNA: TGTGCCAGCAGTTACCCCCCGGGACTAAGACATGAGCAGTTCTTC; CDR3 protein: CASSYPPGLRHEQFF
V gene: TRBV5-1; D gene: TRBD1; J gene: TRBJ2-2; clone size: few; CDR3 DNA: TGCGCCAGCACCTTCAGACAGGGTAACACACCTATGAACACCGGGGAGCTGTTTTTT; CDR3 protein: CASTFRQGNTPMNTGELFF
V gene: TRBV20-1; D gene: TRBD1; J gene: TRBJ2-1; clone size: few; CDR3 DNA: TGCAGTGCAGGACAGGGGCACAATGAGCAGTTCTTC; CDR3 protein: CSAGQGHNEQFF
V gene: TRBV12-3/TRBV12-4; D gene: TRBD1; J gene: TRBJ1-2; clone size: .; CDR3 DNA: TGTGCCAGCAGTCCCAGCCCAGGGGGCGGCGACACCTTC; CDR3 protein: CASSPSPGGGDTF
V gene: TRBV7-9; D gene: .; J gene: TRBJ1-3; clone size: few; CDR3 DNA: TGTGCCAGCAGCCCGGCCCTGCAGGGAAACACCATATATTTT; CDR3 protein: CASSPALQGNTIYF
V gene: TRBV6-1; D gene: TRBD1; J gene: TRBJ1-5; clone size: .; CDR3 DNA: TGTGCCAGCGCATCCGACAGGGGTGGATGGCAGCCCCAGCATTTT; CDR3 protein: CASASDRGGWQPQHF
V gene: TRBV7-6; D gene: TRBD2; J gene: TRBJ2-1; clone size: .; CDR3 DNA: TGTGCCAGCAGCGCACCCGGGACTAGCGGGACCTACAATGAGCAGTTCTTC; CDR3 protein: CASSAPGTSGTYNEQFF
V gene: TRBV15; D gene: TRBD2; J gene: TRBJ2-1; clone size: few; CDR3 DNA: TGTGCCACCAGCCCTGCCGGGACTAGCGGCTACAATGAGCAGTTCTTC; CDR3 protein: CATSPAGTSGYNEQFF
V gene: TRBV20-1; D gene: TRBD2; J gene: TRBJ2-1; clone size: .; CDR3 DNA: TGCATACTAGCGGGGGGAAAGTACAATGAGCAGTTCTTC; CDR3 protein: CILAGGKYNEQFF
V gene: TRBV7-6; D gene: .; J gene: TRBJ2-3; clone size: .; CDR3 DNA: TGTGCCAGCAGCTATTCCCGGGACTGGACAGATACGCAGTATTTT; CDR3 protein: CASSYSRDWTDTQYF
V gene: TRBV12-3/TRBV12-4; D gene: TRBD2; J gene: TRBJ2-2; clone size: few; CDR3 DNA: TGTGCCAGCAGTCCGACTAGCGCGAACACCGGGGAGCTGTTTTTT; CDR3 protein: CASSPTSANTGELFF
V gene: TRBV20-1; D gene: TRBD1; J gene: TRBJ2-6; clone size: .; CDR3 DNA: TGCAGTGCTAGATTCTTGGGACAGCCCCTGACTTTC; CDR3 protein: CSARFLGQPLTF
V gene: TRBV3-1; D gene: .; J gene: TRBJ2-1; clone size: many; CDR3 DNA: TGTGCCAGCAGCCAAGCTACTCCACACAATGAGCAGTTCTTC; CDR3 protein: CASSQATPHNEQFF
V gene: TRBV7-2; D gene: TRBD2; J gene: TRBJ2-1; clone size: once; CDR3 DNA: TGTGCCAGCAGGATACGGGGGGTAGCCTACAATGAGCAGTTCTTC; CDR3 protein: CASRIRGVAYNEQFF
V gene: TRBV5-6; D gene: .; J gene: TRBJ2-7; clone size: many; CDR3 DNA: TGTGCCAGCAGCCTAAAGCGGAGGGACGGAGAGCAGTACTTC; CDR3 protein: CASSLKRRDGEQYF
V gene: TRBV20-1; D gene: .; J gene: TRBJ1-4; clone size: many; CDR3 DNA: TGCAGCTCTCTCTGGGGCTTCAGGGGTGAAAAACTGTTTTTT; CDR3 protein: CSSLWGFRGEKLFF